A selection of T cell receptor beta chains follows, all from one sample in a study of cytomegalovirus exposure and HLA in healthy donors. The table came from immunoSEQ multiplex PCR; TCRdb's copy has only in-frame clones and leaves some out. The sample lists under 200,000 clones, about 70% occurring once. The sample taken for sequencing was PBMCs. Receptors originate from a woman between 25 and 40 years old in good health and CMV-seronegative. Each CDR3 is given with its conserved first and last residue. The D gene is left open where the match is weak. Clone size is stated in some rows and not others, as once, few, many or a class when expanded.

J	V	D	size	DNA	CDR3
TRBJ2-5	TRBV30	-	-	TGTGCCTGGAAGTACAGCAGGGAAGAGACCCAGTACTTC	CAWKYSREETQYF
TRBJ1-3	TRBV6-1	-	few	TGTGCCAGCAGTGAAAAGGGGTCTGGAAACACCATATATTTT	CASSEKGSGNTIYF
TRBJ2-1	TRBV5-1	TRBD2	-	TGCGCCAGCAGCCTCATAGCGGGAGGGCCATGGGAGCAGTTCTTC	CASSLIAGGPWEQFF
TRBJ1-2	TRBV7-9	-	-	TGTGCCAGCAGCCCCCAACAGGATGGCTACACCTTC	CASSPQQDGYTF
TRBJ1-6	TRBV27	-	once	TGTGCCAGCAGTTATCAGTCTAATTCACCCCTCCACTTT	CASSYQSNSPLHF
TRBJ1-1	TRBV7-9	-	once	TGTTCCAGCAGCTTACCATCCGCGGGGGGCAAGAACACTGAAGCTTTCTTT	CSSSLPSAGGKNTEAFF
TRBJ1-5	TRBV11-2	-	few	TGTGCCAGCAGCTTAGGGTTGGGGGGGGACCCCCTCGAGCCCCAGCATTTT	CASSLGLGGDPLEPQHF
TRBJ2-1	TRBV5-4	TRBD2	once	TGTGCCAGCAGCTTGGGTGGGAGCCGGGGGGGCCGCAATGAGCAGTTCTTC	CASSLGGSRGGRNEQFF
TRBJ2-7	TRBV27	-	-	TGTGCCAGCAGTTTCCTAGCCAAACCCTACGAGCAGTACTTC	CASSFLAKPYEQYF
TRBJ2-1	TRBV7-2	TRBD2	-	TGTGCCAGCAGCTTAGGAACTAGCGGGAGGGGGGAGCAGTTCTTC	CASSLGTSGRGEQFF
TRBJ2-2	TRBV19	TRBD1	-	TGTGCCTCCAGGTCCGGGACAGGGAACACCGGGGAGCTGTTTTTT	CASRSGTGNTGELFF
TRBJ1-2	TRBV15	-	-	TGTGCCACCAGCAGGGATCCTGGCGGCTATGGCTACACCTTC	CATSRDPGGYGYTF
TRBJ1-1	TRBV5-4	-	-	TGTGCCAGCAGCCCAAGGTCGGGGGGCACTGAAGCTTTCTTT	CASSPRSGGTEAFF
TRBJ1-1	TRBV25-1	-	-	TGTGCCAGCAGTGGACCCCTCGGCAGGGTGGACACTGAAGCTTTCTTT	CASSGPLGRVDTEAFF
TRBJ1-3	TRBV5-1	-	-	TGCGCCAGCAGCCTCCAGGGAAACACCATATATTTT	CASSLQGNTIYF
TRBJ2-7	TRBV27	-	-	TGTGCCAGCAGTTTAACGGTTTCCTACGAGCAGTACTTC	CASSLTVSYEQYF
TRBJ2-2	TRBV10-1	TRBD1	once	TGCGCCAGCACCACAGGGGTCGGCACCGGGGAGCTGTTTTTT	CASTTGVGTGELFF
TRBJ1-4	TRBV11-2	-	-	TGTGCCAGCAGCTTCACAGGGATACGCGAAAAACTGTTTTTT	CASSFTGIREKLFF
TRBJ2-1	TRBV9	-	-	TGTGCCAGCAGCTTCAGGGGAAGCGCCAATGAGCAGTTCTTC	CASSFRGSANEQFF
TRBJ1-2	TRBV2	-	few	TGTGCCAGCAGTGAACAGGGGATCGGCTATGGCTACACCTTC	CASSEQGIGYGYTF
TRBJ2-3	TRBV30	TRBD2	once	TGTGCCTGGACTGTAGGACTAGCGTATGGCACAGATACGCAGTATTTT	CAWTVGLAYGTDTQYF
TRBJ1-1	TRBV4-2	TRBD1	once	TGTGCCAGCAGTCTCAGAATAACGACCGGGACAGGGGCCACTGAAGCTTTCTTT	CASSLRITTGTGATEAFF
TRBJ2-1	TRBV10-2	TRBD1	-	TGCGCCAGCAGTGAGCTTGGACAGGGTAGGCATGAGCAGTTCTTC	CASSELGQGRHEQFF
TRBJ2-2	TRBV5-1	TRBD1	-	TGCGCCAGCCAGTCGTCGGGACAGGCTAACACCGGGGAGCTGTTTTTT	CASQSSGQANTGELFF
TRBJ2-3	TRBV7-9	-	-	TGTGCCAGCAGCTTGCCAGGGTGGGATACGCAGTATTTT	CASSLPGWDTQYF
TRBJ2-3	TRBV4-3	TRBD2	-	TGCGCCAGCAGCCAAGAACCCGGACTAGCGGGAGTAGATACGCAGTATTTT	CASSQEPGLAGVDTQYF
TRBJ1-5	TRBV4-1	-	-	TGCGCCAGCAGCCAAGTGTCGGGGAACCAGCCCCAGCATTTT	CASSQVSGNQPQHF
TRBJ1-1	TRBV7-9	-	-	TGTGCCAGCAGCCGTCCGGGGATGAACACTGAAGCTTTCTTT	CASSRPGMNTEAFF
TRBJ2-1	TRBV6-7	TRBD2	-	TGTGCCCCCGGGACTAGCGGGAGAATACATAGCTACAATGAGCAGTTCTTC	CAPGTSGRIHSYNEQFF
TRBJ2-1	TRBV5-5	-	-	TGTGCCAGCAGCACCTGGACGGGGGAGCAGTTCTTC	CASSTWTGEQFF
TRBJ2-7	TRBV10-3	-	few	TGTGCCATCACCCCAGACAGTTCGAGCTCCTACGAGCAGTACTTC	CAITPDSSSSYEQYF
TRBJ1-5	TRBV6-1	TRBD1	-	TGTGCCAGCAGTGGACCCGTCGCGGGACAGGGGGCAGGTCAGCCCCAGCATTTT	CASSGPVAGQGAGQPQHF
TRBJ1-6	TRBV10-3	-	-	TGTGCCATCAGTGAGTCGTCTTATGGGCCTGGGTCACCCCTCCACTTT	CAISESSYGPGSPLHF
TRBJ2-3	TRBV9	-	few	TGTGCCAGCAGCGTAGTGAAGGGGGATACGCAGTATTTT	CASSVVKGDTQYF
TRBJ2-7	TRBV5-1	TRBD1	few	TGCGCCAGCAGCTCGCGCCGGGACAGGGGACGTTACGAGCAGTACTTC	CASSSRRDRGRYEQYF
TRBJ2-5	TRBV6-1	-	-	TGTGCCAGCAGCAACTCGGGGGAAAGTGTTTGGTACTTC	CASSNSGESVWYF
TRBJ2-7	TRBV5-1	-	-	TGCGCCAGCAGCCCCGAATTATACGGCGAGCAGTACTTC	CASSPELYGEQYF
TRBJ1-5	TRBV19	-	-	TGTGCCAGTAGTATGATAGCCCCGGGGGTCGGTCAGCCCCAGCATTTT	CASSMIAPGVGQPQHF
TRBJ1-1	TRBV2	-	-	TGTGCCAGCAGTGAAATCGGTCAGAACACTGAAGCTTTCTTT	CASSEIGQNTEAFF
TRBJ2-5	TRBV6-5	-	few	TGTGCCAGCAGTTACGACGCTAGAGAGACCCAGTACTTC	CASSYDARETQYF